These T cell receptor beta chains were read from a single sample in a study of T cells in Graves' hyperthyroidism and ophthalmopathy. TCRdb re-called the multiplex PCR reads through MiXCR, storing one row per CDR3 protein. The sample yields about 360,000 distinct CDR3 sequences, less than 15% seen once. Sequenced sample: blood. The receptors were gathered from a young woman with Graves' hyperthyroidism. CDR3s include the opening cysteine and the closing phenylalanine or tryptophan. The D gene is left open where the match is weak. A row's size may be missing; if present it is once, few, many or a size class.

D	size	V	J	DNA	CDR3
TRBD2	few	TRBV20-1	TRBJ2-3	TGCAGTGCTAGAAATAGCGGGGGTTACACAGATACGCAGTATTTT	CSARNSGGYTDTQYF
TRBD2	few	TRBV19	TRBJ2-7	TGTGCCAGTAGTATGGTAGCGGGAGGGCCGCACGAGCAGTACTTC	CASSMVAGGPHEQYF
.	many	TRBV7-8	TRBJ1-2	TGTGCCAGCAGCTCAGCTGTATTCCGCCGAGATAACTATGGCTACACCTTC	CASSSAVFRRDNYGYTF
.	.	TRBV6-2/TRBV6-3	TRBJ1-5	TGTGCCACCCGGGGGGCAAATCAGCCCCAGCATTTT	CATRGANQPQHF
.	.	TRBV4-1	TRBJ2-2	TGCGCCAGCAGCCAAGACGGTGTTTCCTACACCGGGGAGCTGTTTTTT	CASSQDGVSYTGELFF
.	many	TRBV30	TRBJ1-1	TGTGCCTGGAGTGTACAGAAGAACACTGAAGCTTTCTTT	CAWSVQKNTEAFF
.	few	TRBV9	TRBJ1-2	TGTGCCAGCGAAAAGGAGGGCGGCTACACCTTC	CASEKEGGYTF
TRBD2	many	TRBV2	TRBJ2-7	TGTGCCAGCAGTCAGACTAGCGGGGGAGTGCAGTACTTC	CASSQTSGGVQYF
TRBD1	many	TRBV13	TRBJ2-1	TGTGCCAGCAGCTCGGACAGGCTAAACAATGAGCAGTTCTTC	CASSSDRLNNEQFF
.	many	TRBV7-2	TRBJ1-1	TGTGCCAGCAGCTTAGAGTCCATGAACACTGAAGCTTTCTTT	CASSLESMNTEAFF
.	.	TRBV25-1	TRBJ1-2	TGTGCCAGCAGTGTAGGGCTGGGCTACACCTTC	CASSVGLGYTF
.	many	TRBV30	TRBJ1-2	TGTGCCTGGAGTGACGGCTATGGCTACACCTTC	CAWSDGYGYTF
.	many	TRBV9	TRBJ1-1	TGTGCCAGCAGCGTGGGTGAAGGAGGGGCTGAAGCTTTCTTT	CASSVGEGGAEAFF
TRBD2	many	TRBV3-1	TRBJ2-5	TGTGCCAGCAGGCAGCGGGGGGGCCAAGAGACCCAGTACTTC	CASRQRGGQETQYF
.	many	TRBV2	TRBJ1-4	TGTGCCAGCAGTGGGGTTGGTGAAAAACTGTTTTTT	CASSGVGEKLFF
.	many	TRBV2	TRBJ2-1	TGTGCCAGCAGTGAAGCGGGGACGCCCTACAATGAGCAGTTCTTC	CASSEAGTPYNEQFF
.	.	TRBV6-2/TRBV6-3	TRBJ1-6	TGTGCCAGCAGCCAGGATTTTTACCTGTCACCCCTCCACTTT	CASSQDFYLSPLHF
.	few	TRBV28	TRBJ1-2	TGTGCCAGCAGTTTCCAGAATCTCTATGGCTACACCTTC	CASSFQNLYGYTF
TRBD2	.	TRBV2	TRBJ2-3	TGTGCCATCAGCCCCCCCAGCGGGAGGGCCCCGGATACGCAGTATTTT	CAISPPSGRAPDTQYF
.	many	TRBV20-1	TRBJ2-2	TGCAGTGCTAGAACTCCGGGACTCCGGCGGACCGGGGAGCTGTTTTTT	CSARTPGLRRTGELFF
.	many	TRBV3-1	TRBJ2-2	TGTGCCAGCAGCCAAGACGCATCGGGGACCGGGGAGCTGTTTTTT	CASSQDASGTGELFF
.	many	TRBV24-1	TRBJ2-3	TGTGCCACCAGTGATTTAGGGAACAGCGAAAGCACAGATACGCAGTATTTT	CATSDLGNSESTDTQYF
TRBD1	many	TRBV2	TRBJ2-2	TGTGCCAGCAGTGCGGGGACAGGGGCGATCACCGGGGAGCTGTTTTTT	CASSAGTGAITGELFF
TRBD2	many	TRBV11-1	TRBJ2-1	TGTGCCAGCAGCTTCCTAGCGGGAGCCGGACCCTACAATGAGCAGTTCTTC	CASSFLAGAGPYNEQFF
.	many	TRBV7-8	TRBJ2-7	TGTGCCAGCAGCTCAGGGGGGGGCTCCTACGAGCAGTACTTC	CASSSGGGSYEQYF
.	.	TRBV19	TRBJ1-1	TGTGCCAGTAGTAGTACCGGGACGGGAGGTCTCACCGAAGCTTTCTTT	CASSSTGTGGLTEAFF
.	many	TRBV28	TRBJ2-2	TGTGCCAGCACCCCGGGGAGTCGAGGGGCCGGGGAGCTGTTTTTT	CASTPGSRGAGELFF
.	many	TRBV27	TRBJ1-1	TGTGCCAGCAGTTTAACACAGCTCACTGAAGCTTTCTTT	CASSLTQLTEAFF
.	few	TRBV20-1	TRBJ1-5	TGCAGTGCTAGAGCGTTGGGAGGGGTGGGCAATCAGCCCCAGCATTTT	CSARALGGVGNQPQHF
.	many	TRBV10-3	TRBJ1-4	TGTGCCAGCTCCGGGACGGAAAATGAAAAACTGTTTTTT	CASSGTENEKLFF
TRBD1	few	TRBV4-1	TRBJ2-7	TGCGCCAGCAGCCAAGATGAGGGGGCAAACCCCCGCTCCGGGGAGCAGTACTTC	CASSQDEGANPRSGEQYF
.	many	TRBV5-5	TRBJ2-5	TGTGCCAGCAGCCTTTTATGGGCGGACGAAGAGACCCAGTACTTC	CASSLLWADEETQYF
.	few	TRBV5-6	TRBJ2-4	TGTGCCAGCAGCGACCGAAACAGGGGGGGCATTCAGTACTTC	CASSDRNRGGIQYF
TRBD1	many	TRBV20-1	TRBJ2-4	TGCAGTGCGGGAGGGACAGGGTATTTACTAGCCAAAAACATTCAGTACTTC	CSAGGTGYLLAKNIQYF
.	few	TRBV3-1	TRBJ2-1	TGTGCCAGCAGCGGACTCGGGCGGGGTCCCTCCCACAATGAGCAGTTCTTC	CASSGLGRGPSHNEQFF
.	.	TRBV12-3/TRBV12-4	TRBJ1-1	TGTGCCAGCAGTCCTCGGGCGTCCACTGAAGCTTTCTTT	CASSPRASTEAFF
TRBD2	.	TRBV7-9	TRBJ2-2	TGTGCCAGCAGCGCCGTACCGGGACTAGCGGGGATCAGGGACACCGGGGAGCTGTTTTTT	CASSAVPGLAGIRDTGELFF
.	many	TRBV28	TRBJ2-3	TGTGCCAGCAGTACGGGGGCTGAAAGCACAGATACGCAGTATTTT	CASSTGAESTDTQYF
.	.	TRBV9	TRBJ2-3	TGTGCCAGCAGCGTAGGCCGCACAGATACGCAGTATTTT	CASSVGRTDTQYF
TRBD1	.	TRBV3-1	TRBJ1-1	TGTGCCAGCAGCTCCCAGGAGGGGGCGAACACTGAAGCTTTCTTT	CASSSQEGANTEAFF
.	many	TRBV11-2	TRBJ2-7	TGTGCCAGCAGCTTACTCCGGGGCAGGGTCTACGAGCAGTACTTC	CASSLLRGRVYEQYF
TRBD1	many	TRBV4-1	TRBJ1-3	TGCGCCAGCAGCGCGCGGGGGACAGATCGAAACACCATATATTTT	CASSARGTDRNTIYF
.	many	TRBV20-1	TRBJ2-5	TGCAGTGCTAGACAACCTACACGGTACCAAGAGACCCAGTACTTC	CSARQPTRYQETQYF